Listed here are 25 T cell receptor beta chains from one sample, sequenced in a study of cytotoxic CD8 clonotypes in ibrutinib-treated CLL. Method: immunoSEQ multiplex PCR; TCRdb's copy keeps in-frame clones and lacks some. The table lists about 330,000 clones, 67% of them singletons. The sequences come from PBMCs, collected after 36 months of ibrutinib treatment. The receptors were gathered from a human donor with chronic lymphocytic leukemia.

V gene TRBV6-5 combines with J gene TRBJ1-6; D is undetermined. Germline CDR1 MNHEY, CDR2 SVGAGI. V lost 5 bases to trimming and J lost 8 bases, with 10 bases between them. The CDR3 is 13 amino acids. CDR3 loop: CASSRTMYSPLHF. CDR3 coding DNA: TGTGCCAGCAGTCGCACGATGTATTCACCCCTCCACTTT.

The sample holds a few counts of this clone. The chain recombines TRBV7-8 with TRBJ1-6, with D possibly TRBD1 on 5 matching bases. The CDR3 spans 18 residues. V dropped 2 bases and J dropped 10 bases, with 24 bases sitting between them. CDR1 and CDR2 from the germline V gene are SGHVS and FQNEAQ. CDR3 protein: CASSLTPHFLGTSSPLHF. DNA for the CDR3: TGTGCCAGCAGCTTAACGCCTCATTTCCTCGGGACTTCGTCACCCCTCCACTTT.

This chain joins TRBV7-2 and TRBJ2-7; possible D gene TRBD1, 5 bases. There are 14 residues in the CDR3. V was cut by 3 bases and J by 0 bases, with 9 bases left in between. In germline, CDR1 is SGHTA, CDR2 FQGNSA. The CDR3 region has the DNA TGTGCCAGCAGCTTCAAGGGGTCCTCCTACGAGCAGTACTTC. Protein product: CASSFKGSSYEQYF.

This clone was seen a handful of times. The sample carries other DNA sequences with the same CDR3. The gene calls are TRBV11-2 and TRBJ2-7; 8 bases align to TRBD2. Trimming cost V 1 base and J 4 bases; bases outside gene matches: 6. Per germline, CDR1 SGHAT and CDR2 FQNNGV. The CDR3 has 15 residues. CDR3 nucleotides: TGTGCCAGCAGCTTAGGGCTAGCGGGCCTATACGAGCAGTACTTC. This translates into CASSLGLAGLYEQYF.

CDR3 residues: CASRITSGGLSEQFF. The CDR3 DNA is TGTGCCAGCAGGATAACTAGCGGGGGCCTGAGTGAGCAGTTCTTC. J is TRBJ2-1 and V is TRBV7-6, with 11 bases identical to TRBD2. The CDR3 runs to 15 residues. Germline V gene data show CDR1 as SGHVS and CDR2 as FNYEAQ. Trimming removed 6 bases from V and 9 bases from J; junction bases left unmatched: 10.

CDR3 DNA sequence: TGTGCCAGCAGTTTCGCGCCAATTAAGGGGGACACCGGGGAGCTGTTTTTT. Translation gives CASSFAPIKGDTGELFF. The rearrangement joins TRBV28 to TRBJ2-2; TRBD1 is a possible D gene (6 bases). V was pared by 3 bases and J by 3 bases, with 17 bases between. This CDR3 region has 17 residues. Germline values: CDR1 MDHEN, CDR2 SYDVKM. Based on the CDR3 plus reference TRBV28 and TRBJ2-2, the full variable domain is DVKVTQSSRYLVKRTGEKVFLECVQDMDHENMFWYRQDPGLGLRLIYFSYDVKMKEKGDIPEGYSVSREKKERFSLILESASTNQTSMYLCASSFAPIKGDTGELFFGEGSRLTVL.

This sequence joins TRBV5-1 and TRBJ2-3; no firm D call. The CDR3 is made up of 13 amino acids. The V and J ends lost 0 bases and 5 bases respectively, with 7 bases between them. Germline V gene sequence: CDR1 SGHRS, CDR2 YFSETQ. CDR3 in amino acids: CASSLARLDTQYF. CDR3 bases: TGCGCCAGCAGCTTGGCCAGGCTAGATACGCAGTATTTT.

This chain links TRBV6-1 with TRBJ1-3; D is perhaps TRBD1 (5 bases). The CDR3 covers 14 residues. The germline V gene has CDR1 MNHNS and CDR2 SASEGT. The germline V and J ends were trimmed by 6 bases and 4 bases, with 13 bases remaining between them. DNA of the CDR3: TGTGCCAGCAGCAGCAGGGAGCGGGGAAACACCATATATTTT. Its protein product is CASSSRERGNTIYF.

This sequence joins TRBV5-6 and TRBJ2-5; 8 bases are a match to TRBD1. The CDR3 runs 14 residues. The germline CDR1 and CDR2 sequences are SGHDT and YYEEEE. The junction had 3 bases not matched to a gene; V was cut back by 4 bases and J by 1 base. The CDR3 DNA reads as TGTGCCAGCAGCCTTGGGACAGGCCAAGAGACCCAGTACTTC. Translated: CASSLGTGQETQYF.

This clone was seen a few times. V and J are TRBV19 and TRBJ1-2; possibly TRBD1 for D (6 bases). Germline CDR1 reads LNHDA; CDR2 reads SQIVND (reference sequence). With 5 bases removed from V and 8 bases from J, the gap between germline ends came to 9 bases. This CDR3 has 11 amino acids. CDR3 nucleotide sequence: TGTGCCAGTAGTCCCGGACAGGGCTACACCTTC. This encodes CASSPGQGYTF. The full variable domain, rest sourced from reference TRBV19 and TRBJ1-2, is DGGITQSPKYLFRKEGQNVTLSCEQNLNHDAMYWYRQDPGQGLRLIYYSQIVNDFQKGDIAEGYSVSREKKESFPLTVTSAQKNPTAFYLCASSPGQGYTFGSGTRLTVV.

This clone was observed a few times. The chain is built from TRBV10-3 and TRBJ1-2; D remains unclear. The CDR3 runs to 14 residues. Germline CDR1 is ENHRY and CDR2 is SYGVKD. V lost 4 bases and J 2 bases, leaving 11 bases between the germline ends. In DNA, the CDR3 is TGTGCCATCAGTGGTGGGGTATCCAACTATGGCTACACCTTC. Encoded protein: CAISGGVSNYGYTF.

V usage is TRBV28 and J usage is TRBJ1-1, with D possibly being TRBD1 (5 bases). V was trimmed by 7 bases and J by 3 bases, leaving 15 bases between them. Germline values: CDR1 MDHEN, CDR2 SYDVKM. CDR3 length equals 14 residues. CDR3 sequence (DNA): TGTGCCAGCACCCTTGTAGGGGTCGACACTGAAGCTTTCTTT. As protein: CASTLVGVDTEAFF.

This clone was recorded a few times. The chain employs TRBV11-2 and TRBJ2-7; no clear D. The CDR3 sequence is 14 residues long. V lost 0 bases and J 3 bases, leaving 9 bases between the germline ends. The V gene's germline CDR1 is SGHAT and CDR2 FQNNGV. The CDR3 loop reads CASSLEAGYYEQYF. The CDR3 DNA follows: TGTGCCAGCAGCTTAGAAGCCGGTTACTACGAGCAGTACTTC.

The CDR3 DNA reads TGCGCCAGCAGCGAGGAGGGGGGTAGCTACGAGCAGTACTTC. Translating it yields CASSEEGGSYEQYF. The chain employs TRBV4-1 and TRBJ2-7; D possibly matches TRBD1 or TRBD2 (6 bases each). Germline CDR1 and CDR2: MGHRA and YSYEKL. CDR3 length: 14 residues. Trimming took off 5 bases at V and 3 bases at J, with 14 bases between the two ends.

The genes are TRBV4-3 and TRBJ2-3; maybe TRBD1 (6 bases). Looked up from germline, CDR1 is LGHNA and CDR2 is YSLEER. Trimming cost V 4 bases and J 2 bases, with 16 bases left between them. This CDR3 contains 16 residues. The CDR3 sequence is CASSPLGTPHTDTQYF. CDR3 coding DNA: TGCGCCAGCAGCCCCCTCGGGACACCCCACACAGATACGCAGTATTTT.

The V gene is TRBV5-4, the J gene TRBJ2-7; D is perhaps TRBD2 (6 bases). The CDR3 runs to 16 residues. V was pared by 0 bases and J by 0 bases, with 13 bases between. CDR1 and CDR2 from the germline V gene are SGHNT and YYREEE (reference sequence). CDR3 nucleotides: TGTGCCAGCAGCTTGGGTCCCAGCGGGCCCTCCTACGAGCAGTACTTC. Translating it yields CASSLGPSGPSYEQYF.

The chain links TRBV13 to TRBJ1-2, with a weak D call TRBD1 (6 bases). The CDR3 totals 13 residues. Trimming removed 5 bases at V and 2 bases at J, with 9 bases between. Germline V gene sequence: CDR1 PRHDT, CDR2 FYEKMQ (reference sequence). The CDR3, as DNA: TGTGCCAGCAGCGCGGGGACAAACTATGGCTACACCTTC. Protein product: CASSAGTNYGYTF. The whole variable domain, remainder taken from reference TRBV13 and TRBJ1-2, is AAGVIQSPRHLIKEKRETATLKCYPIPRHDTVYWYQQGPGQDPQFLISFYEKMQSDKGSIPDRFSAQQFSDYHSELNMSSLELGDSALYFCASSAGTNYGYTFGSGTRLTVV.

In regard to this clone: This could be a read error, since a much larger clone is one nucleotide away. The chain joins TRBV25-1 to TRBJ2-7; no definite D call. The germline gives CDR1 MGHDK, CDR2 SYGVNS. Trimming pared 5 bases from V and 1 base from J, leaving 0 bases between. This CDR3 spans 10 amino acids. The CDR3 sequence is CASSSYEQYF. DNA of the CDR3: TGTGCCAGCAGTTCCTACGAGCAGTACTTC.

The gene calls are TRBV6-1 and TRBJ2-7; TRBD1 agrees at 9 bases. In germline, CDR1 is MNHNS, CDR2 SASEGT. CDR3 length equals 14 residues. Trimming at V came to 9 bases and at J to 3 bases, leaving 9 bases not matched to a gene. The CDR3 sequence: CASGRDRGFYEQYF. CDR3 in DNA: TGTGCCAGTGGCAGAGACAGGGGGTTCTACGAGCAGTACTTC.

This chain links TRBV2 with TRBJ2-3; D is ambiguous. CDR3 size: 13 residues. V lost 2 bases and J lost 4, with 7 bases in between. Germline V CDR1 and CDR2: SNHLY, FYNNEI. CDR3 sequence (DNA): TGTGCCAGCAGTGAAAGTCTGCCAGATACGCAGTATTTT. Amino acids: CASSESLPDTQYF.

This clone has only a few counts. V and J are TRBV5-8 and TRBJ1-5; 9 positions match TRBD1. This CDR3 is 17 amino acids long. Germline lookup yields CDR1 SGHTS and CDR2 YDEGEE. V gave up 0 bases and J gave up 0 bases; unmatched junction bases: 4. CDR3 sequence reads: CASSLGQGDYSNQPQHF. The CDR3 DNA reads TGTGCCAGCAGCTTGGGACAGGGGGATTATAGCAATCAGCCCCAGCATTTT.

V and J are TRBV7-9 and TRBJ2-1, with D hard to call. V dropped 3 bases and J dropped 5 bases, with 11 bases sitting between them. This CDR3 has 14 residues. Germline V CDR1 and CDR2: SEHNR, FQNEAQ (reference sequence). CDR3 protein: CASSFTGSHNEQFF. The CDR3 nucleotides read TGTGCCAGCAGCTTTACCGGGTCACACAATGAGCAGTTCTTC.

The genes are TRBV29-1 and TRBJ1-1; the match to TRBD1 covers 9 bases. The CDR3 extends over 15 amino acids. J gave up 5 bases and V 4 bases, and 11 bases lay outside the gene matches. The germline V gene has CDR1 SQVTM and CDR2 ANQGSEA. In DNA form, the CDR3 reads TGCAGCGTTGGCGGACAGGGGTTTGGGGCGACTGAAGCTTTCTTT. The encoded protein is CSVGGQGFGATEAFF.

The rearrangement uses TRBV6-1 and TRBJ2-1, with 11 bases lining up with TRBD2. The J segment lost 6 bases and the V segment lost 3 bases, leaving 10 bases of the junction unmatched. CDR3 length: 17 residues. Germline V lookup: CDR1 MNHNS, CDR2 SASEGT. CDR3 sequence: CASSEGLAGGYPNEQFF. CDR3 DNA sequence: TGTGCCAGCAGTGAGGGGTTAGCGGGGGGGTACCCCAATGAGCAGTTCTTC.

V gene TRBV5-4 combines with J gene TRBJ2-2, with 9 bases fitting TRBD1. Germline assignment: CDR1 SGHNT and CDR2 YYREEE (reference sequence). V was clipped by 1 base and J by 7 bases; unmatched bases: 2. The CDR3 is 14 amino acids. CDR3 in amino acids: CASSLRTGDGELFF. For the CDR3, the DNA is TGTGCCAGCAGCTTGAGGACAGGGGACGGGGAGCTGTTTTTT.